Listed below are T cell receptor beta chains from one sample, sequenced in a study of Graves' ophthalmopathy and Graves' hyperthyroidism. TCRdb recomputed calls from the multiplex PCR reads with MiXCR, one row per CDR3 protein. The sample lists roughly 350,000 distinct CDR3 sequences, about 17% occurring once. Sequencing was performed on peripheral blood. The receptors were gathered from an adult woman with stable Graves' hyperthyroidism. CDR3s include the opening cysteine and the closing phenylalanine or tryptophan. A clone size is listed for some rows: how often the clone was seen (once, few, many), or a class if it is expanded.

V,size,length,CDR3
TRBV7-2,many,18,CASSNSGTGILSNQPQHF
TRBV20-1,once,13,CSAWAQANTEAFF
TRBV7-2,.,15,CASSRRTGGEYEQYF
TRBV30,.,14,CAWSPGQGTYEQYF
TRBV6-5,many,16,CASSFGGLVRQETQYF
TRBV29-1,.,16,CSVVARTRLNWGELFF
TRBV19,few,15,CASSGLSSGANVLTF
TRBV4-3,many,12,CASSQKEYEQYF
TRBV7-9,many,15,CASSLSGRGSYEQYF
TRBV29-1,.,11,CSGQFQETQYF
TRBV20-1,.,13,CSARDQNTGELFF
TRBV27,many,14,CASGQTGHQETQYF
TRBV6-2/TRBV6-3,.,15,CAITDRNSGANVLTF
TRBV29-1,few,12,CSAFGDNTEAFF
TRBV6-2/TRBV6-3,many,16,CASSYSIDSGANVLTF
TRBV6-5,many,15,CASSYGVYSNQPQHF